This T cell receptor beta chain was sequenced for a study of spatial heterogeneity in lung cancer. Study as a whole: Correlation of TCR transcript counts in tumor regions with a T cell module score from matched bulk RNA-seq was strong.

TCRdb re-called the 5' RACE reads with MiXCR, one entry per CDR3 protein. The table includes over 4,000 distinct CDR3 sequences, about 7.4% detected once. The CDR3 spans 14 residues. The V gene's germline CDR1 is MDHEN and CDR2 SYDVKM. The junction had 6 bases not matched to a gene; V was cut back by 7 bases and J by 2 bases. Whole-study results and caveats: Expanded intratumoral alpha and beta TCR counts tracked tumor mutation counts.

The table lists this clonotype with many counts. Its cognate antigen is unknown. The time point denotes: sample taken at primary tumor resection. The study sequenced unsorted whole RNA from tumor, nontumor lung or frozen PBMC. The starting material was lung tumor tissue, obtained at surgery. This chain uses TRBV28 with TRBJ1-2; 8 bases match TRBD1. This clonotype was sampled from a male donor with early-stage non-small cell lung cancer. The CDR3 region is CASTYNRGNYGYTF. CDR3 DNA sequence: TGTGCCAGCACTTATAACAGGGGGAACTATGGCTACACCTTC.